This T cell receptor beta chain was sequenced in a study of memory CD4+ T cells and cytomegalovirus serostatus. Findings and caveats of the study: A US-trained random forest predicted CMV serostatus with median AUC 0.91.

Comments on this clone: The antigen is undetermined.

Clones were sequenced by immunoSEQ multiplex PCR, and TCRdb holds only the in-frame ones, with some missing. Here the sample spans 50,000 to 75,000 clones, about 81% being singletons. Single viable CD3+CD4+CD8-CD45RO+ cells were sorted as the memory CD4+ T cells. CMV serostatus came from serum IgG against pp150, pp28, p38, p52. After thawing, CD4+ T cells were positively selected. The source of this sequence is an adult in good health and CMV-seronegative. Sequenced: memory CD4+ T cells from blood.

The CDR3 here is CASSITGLAGEQFF. The CDR3 DNA reads TGTGCCAGTAGTATTACGGGACTAGCGGGAGAGCAGTTCTTC. The rearrangement links TRBV19 to TRBJ2-1, with 13 bases lining up with TRBD2. Germline CDR1 reads LNHDA; CDR2 reads SQIVND (reference sequence). Trimming took 3 bases from V and 10 from J; bases not matched to a gene: 3. The CDR3 runs 14 residues.